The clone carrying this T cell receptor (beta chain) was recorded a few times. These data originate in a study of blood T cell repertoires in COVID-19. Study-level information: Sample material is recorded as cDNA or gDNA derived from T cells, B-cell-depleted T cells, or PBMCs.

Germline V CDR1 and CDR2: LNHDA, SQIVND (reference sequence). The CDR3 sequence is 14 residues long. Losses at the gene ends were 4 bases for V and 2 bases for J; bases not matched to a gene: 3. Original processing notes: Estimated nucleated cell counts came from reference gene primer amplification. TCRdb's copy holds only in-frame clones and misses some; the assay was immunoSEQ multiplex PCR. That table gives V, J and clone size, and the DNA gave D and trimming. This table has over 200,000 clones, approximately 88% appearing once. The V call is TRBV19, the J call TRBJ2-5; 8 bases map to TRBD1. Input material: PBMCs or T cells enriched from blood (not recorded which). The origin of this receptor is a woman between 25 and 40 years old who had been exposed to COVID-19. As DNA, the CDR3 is TGTGCCAGTAGTAGGGACAGGAATCAAGAGACCCAGTACTTC. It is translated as CASSRDRNQETQYF.